This T cell receptor beta chain was sequenced during a study of blood T cells in healthy people across ages. With 8 bases removed from V and 5 bases from J, the gap between germline ends came to 8 bases. CDR3 length: 11 residues. Germline V gives CDR1 MNHNY, CDR2 SVGAGI (reference sequence). Next came a second PCR, run for about 7 to 12 cycles, which used a sample-barcoded 5' primer along with a J-beta primer mix. One entry per CDR3 protein, called by TCRdb with MiXCR from the 5' RACE reads. This table has 650,000 or so distinct CDR3 sequences, roughly half appearing once. This receptor was obtained from a woman aged 80 or over in good health. The material sequenced was blood. The chain carries TRBV6-6 and TRBJ2-3; D is unclear. The CDR3 spells CASDGGDTQYF. For the CDR3, the DNA is TGTGCCAGCGATGGCGGAGATACGCAGTATTTT.